Listed below are T cell receptor beta chains from one sample, sequenced in a study of T-cell memory formation after mild COVID-19. One entry per CDR3 protein results from TCRdb running MiXCR on the 5' RACE reads. Of approximately 60,000 distinct CDR3 sequences detected, 9% to 9.5% appear once; the ten largest clones hold 1.1%. The sample was PBMCs or a T cell subset sorted from them (not recorded which). The origin of the receptors is a man in his late teens or twenties who had mild COVID-19 (a few samples of this study predate the infection). Cell type and time point are not known. The CDR3 runs from the conserved cysteine through the conserved F or W. D genes are given only for firm matches. Only part of the rows carry a size: once, few, many, or a class if the clone is expanded.

TRBJ1-2	TRBV6-1	TRBD1	many	CASSDPGQGTYGYTF	TGTGCCAGCAGTGACCCGGGACAGGGGACCTATGGCTACACCTTC
TRBJ2-4	TRBV7-2	TRBD2	many	CASRRPSGGRRAKNIQYF	TGTGCCAGCAGGCGCCCGAGCGGGGGGCGGCGGGCCAAAAACATTCAGTACTTC
TRBJ2-3	TRBV7-9	NA	NA	CASSPPLGSGYTDTQYF	TGTGCCAGCAGCCCACCCCTCGGGAGCGGATACACAGATACGCAGTATTTT
TRBJ2-3	TRBV20-1	TRBD2	many	CSANLLAGAQYF	TGCAGTGCTAACCTCCTGGCGGGGGCGCAGTATTTT
TRBJ2-1	TRBV9	NA	NA	CASSPWGAGINEQFF	TGTGCCAGCAGCCCATGGGGGGCAGGGATCAATGAGCAGTTCTTC
TRBJ2-5	TRBV11-3	NA	NA	CASSLGGTRETQYF	TGTGCCAGCAGCTTAGGTGGGACAAGAGAGACCCAGTACTTC
TRBJ2-1	TRBV10-2	TRBD2	NA	CASSELIAGGSEQFF	TGCGCCAGCAGTGAGTTAATAGCGGGGGGTTCGGAGCAGTTCTTC
TRBJ1-2	TRBV9	NA	few	CASSVEGVDGGYTF	TGTGCCAGCAGCGTAGAAGGGGTGGATGGGGGCTACACCTTC
TRBJ1-6	TRBV5-1	NA	many	CASSLFTGSDSPLHF	TGCGCCAGCAGCTTGTTCACAGGGTCCGATTCACCCCTCCACTTT
TRBJ2-5	TRBV6-1	NA	NA	CASSEVRGGTQYF	TGTGCCAGCAGTGAAGTTAGGGGTGGGACCCAGTACTTC
TRBJ1-2	TRBV6-5	NA	NA	CASSYRGHGYTF	TGTGCCAGCAGTTACAGGGGCCACGGCTACACCTTC
TRBJ1-2	TRBV7-2	NA	few	CASRSNLGYTF	TGTGCCAGCAGGTCCAATCTCGGCTACACCTTC
TRBJ2-3	TRBV7-2	NA	many	CASSLEEGVAEPTDTQYF	TGTGCCAGCAGCTTAGAGGAGGGGGTAGCGGAGCCCACAGATACGCAGTATTTT
TRBJ1-4	TRBV4-1	TRBD1	few	CASSHPQGAREKLFF	TGCGCCAGCAGCCACCCACAGGGGGCGCGGGAAAAACTGTTTTTT
TRBJ2-3	TRBV10-3	NA	few	CAISIAVGSGTQYF	TGTGCCATCAGTATAGCGGTCGGATCCGGTACGCAGTATTTT
TRBJ2-5	TRBV5-1	NA	few	CASSVPSGHRKGTQYF	TGCGCCAGCAGCGTTCCTTCGGGGCACCGAAAAGGGACCCAGTACTTC
TRBJ1-5	TRBV2	NA	NA	CARGNLLGQPQHF	TGTGCCCGGGGGAATTTGTTGGGGCAGCCCCAGCATTTT
TRBJ2-1	TRBV4-1	NA	many	CASSQPRVSHEQFF	TGCGCCAGCAGCCAACCGAGGGTTTCGCATGAGCAGTTCTTC
TRBJ2-3	TRBV29-1	TRBD1	NA	CSVDRLDTQYF	TGCAGCGTGGACAGGCTAGATACGCAGTATTTT
TRBJ2-1	TRBV5-1	NA	few	CASSPGSLSDNEQFF	TGCGCCAGCAGCCCCGGATCTCTCTCTGACAATGAGCAGTTCTTC
TRBJ1-3	TRBV3-1	NA	few	CASSQSGSGNTIYF	TGTGCCAGCAGCCAAAGTGGCTCTGGAAACACCATATATTTT
TRBJ2-5	TRBV5-5	TRBD1	few	CASSKGQAQETQYF	TGTGCCAGCAGCAAGGGACAGGCTCAAGAGACCCAGTACTTC
TRBJ2-3	TRBV20-1	TRBD2	few	CSAFKGGLAASVTDTQYF	TGCAGTGCTTTCAAGGGGGGACTAGCGGCTTCTGTCACAGATACGCAGTATTTT
TRBJ1-2	TRBV2	NA	NA	CAHTEGKVYGYTF	TGTGCCCATACTGAGGGGAAAGTTTATGGCTACACCTTC
TRBJ2-4	TRBV20-1	TRBD1	many	CSARYPGQGKNIQYF	TGCAGTGCTAGGTACCCGGGACAGGGGAAAAACATTCAGTACTTC
TRBJ2-7	TRBV4-3	TRBD1	few	CASSQDPQGRNEQYF	TGCGCCAGCAGCCAAGATCCACAGGGGAGAAACGAGCAGTACTTC
TRBJ2-2	TRBV15	NA	many	CATSSKVLGLSAGELFF	TGTGCCACCAGCTCAAAGGTGCTCGGTCTTTCGGCCGGGGAGCTGTTTTTT
TRBJ2-3	TRBV7-2	NA	NA	CASSRGSSRSADTQYF	TGTGCCAGCAGTAGAGGGAGCAGCCGCTCCGCAGATACGCAGTATTTT
TRBJ1-5	TRBV14	NA	NA	CASSQSGVDQPQHF	TGTGCCAGCAGCCAAAGCGGGGTCGATCAGCCCCAGCATTTT
TRBJ2-2	TRBV20-1	NA	NA	CSAASSGGANTGELFF	TGCAGTGCTGCGAGTTCAGGGGGGGCGAACACCGGGGAGCTGTTTTTT
TRBJ1-5	TRBV15	NA	NA	CATGPRGGSNQPQHF	TGTGCCACCGGGCCGAGGGGGGGGAGCAATCAGCCCCAGCATTTT
TRBJ1-2	TRBV6-6	NA	few	CASSATANYGYTF	TGTGCCAGCAGCGCGACAGCGAACTATGGCTACACCTTC
TRBJ2-6	TRBV7-2	NA	few	CASRGYLGNGANVLTF	TGTGCCAGCAGAGGGTATCTAGGGAACGGGGCCAACGTCCTGACTTTC
TRBJ2-3	TRBV5-1	NA	many	CASSLTVSTDTQYF	TGCGCCAGCAGCCTGACAGTCAGCACAGATACGCAGTATTTT
TRBJ2-3	TRBV11-3	TRBD2	many	CASSSGTSGGTDTQYF	TGTGCCAGCAGCTCCGGGACTAGCGGGGGCACAGATACGCAGTATTTT
TRBJ1-5	TRBV12-3/TRBV12-4	TRBD1	NA	CASRLTGGSQPQHF	TGTGCCAGCAGACTGACAGGGGGCAGCCAGCCCCAGCATTTT
TRBJ2-2	TRBV5-1	TRBD2	few	CASSWTSGGTTGELFF	TGCGCCAGCAGCTGGACTAGCGGGGGGACCACGGGGGAGCTGTTTTTT
TRBJ2-1	TRBV30	TRBD2	many	CAWSGLAGGPLSYNEQFF	TGTGCCTGGAGTGGTTTGGCGGGGGGGCCTCTATCCTACAATGAGCAGTTCTTC
TRBJ2-3	TRBV7-2	NA	few	CASSLAVWSDTQYF	TGTGCCAGCAGCTTAGCGGTTTGGTCAGATACGCAGTATTTT
TRBJ1-1	TRBV11-2	NA	NA	CASSLGLRGTEAFF	TGTGCCAGCAGCTTAGGGCTGCGCGGCACTGAAGCTTTCTTT
TRBJ1-5	TRBV24-1	TRBD1	many	CATSEPTGISNQPQHF	TGTGCCACCAGTGAACCGACAGGGATAAGCAATCAGCCCCAGCATTTT
TRBJ2-3	TRBV7-6	NA	NA	CASSQARLTGDATQYF	TGTGCCAGCAGCCAGGCCCGCCTAACGGGGGACGCTACGCAGTATTTT
TRBJ2-2	TRBV7-2	TRBD2	NA	CASSLRTSGSPGELFF	TGTGCCAGCAGCCTACGGACTAGCGGGAGCCCCGGGGAGCTGTTTTTT
TRBJ1-4	TRBV5-1	TRBD1	few	CASSPGGRNEKLFF	TGCGCCAGCAGCCCAGGGGGCAGGAATGAAAAACTGTTTTTT
TRBJ2-5	TRBV5-5	TRBD2	few	CASSSAGTGGETQYF	TGTGCCAGCAGCTCGGCAGGCACGGGGGGAGAGACCCAGTACTTC
TRBJ1-5	TRBV27	NA	NA	CASSLSGGQWQPQHF	TGTGCCAGCAGTTTATCTGGGGGGCAATGGCAGCCCCAGCATTTT
TRBJ2-1	TRBV7-2	NA	many	CASSLRPDGNNEQFF	TGTGCCAGCAGCTTACGTCCCGACGGAAACAATGAGCAGTTCTTC
TRBJ2-5	TRBV5-1	TRBD1	NA	CASSTRQGLYQETQYF	TGCGCCAGCAGCACCCGACAGGGCTTGTACCAAGAGACCCAGTACTTC
TRBJ1-5	TRBV30	NA	NA	CAWSVNSNQPQHF	TGTGCCTGGAGTGTCAACAGCAATCAGCCCCAGCATTTT
TRBJ2-3	TRBV7-2	NA	NA	CASSSGSRGDTQYF	TGTGCCAGCAGCTCTGGATCCAGGGGAGATACGCAGTATTTT